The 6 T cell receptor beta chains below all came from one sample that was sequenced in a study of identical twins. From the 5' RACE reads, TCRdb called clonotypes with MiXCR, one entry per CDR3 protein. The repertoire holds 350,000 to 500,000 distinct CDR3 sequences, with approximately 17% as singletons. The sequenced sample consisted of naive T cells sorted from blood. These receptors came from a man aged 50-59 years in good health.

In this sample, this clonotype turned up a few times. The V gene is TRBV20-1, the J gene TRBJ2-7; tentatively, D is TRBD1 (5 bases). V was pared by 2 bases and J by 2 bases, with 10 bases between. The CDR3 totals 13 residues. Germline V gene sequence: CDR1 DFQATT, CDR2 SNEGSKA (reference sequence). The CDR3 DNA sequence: TGCAGTGCTAGACCAGGGTGGACCTACGAGCAGTACTTC. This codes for CSARPGWTYEQYF.

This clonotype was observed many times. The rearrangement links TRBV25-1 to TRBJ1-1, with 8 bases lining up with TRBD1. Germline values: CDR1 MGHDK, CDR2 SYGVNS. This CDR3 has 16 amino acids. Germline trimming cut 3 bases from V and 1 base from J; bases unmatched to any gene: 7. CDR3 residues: CASSDPSGQANTEAFF. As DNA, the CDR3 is TGTGCCAGCAGTGACCCCTCGGGACAGGCGAACACTGAAGCTTTCTTT.

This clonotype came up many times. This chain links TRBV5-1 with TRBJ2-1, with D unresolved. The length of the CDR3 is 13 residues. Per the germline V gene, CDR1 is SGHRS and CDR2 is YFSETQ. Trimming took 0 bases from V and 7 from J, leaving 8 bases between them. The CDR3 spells CASSLGQANEQFF. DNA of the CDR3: TGCGCCAGCAGCTTGGGGCAGGCAAATGAGCAGTTCTTC.

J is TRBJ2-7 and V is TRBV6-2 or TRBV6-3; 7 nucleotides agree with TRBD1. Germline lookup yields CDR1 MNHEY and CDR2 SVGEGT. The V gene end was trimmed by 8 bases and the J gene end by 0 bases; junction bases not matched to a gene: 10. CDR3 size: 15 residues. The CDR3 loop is CASHWFRGSSYEQYF. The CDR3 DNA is TGTGCCAGCCATTGGTTCAGGGGGTCCTCCTACGAGCAGTACTTC.

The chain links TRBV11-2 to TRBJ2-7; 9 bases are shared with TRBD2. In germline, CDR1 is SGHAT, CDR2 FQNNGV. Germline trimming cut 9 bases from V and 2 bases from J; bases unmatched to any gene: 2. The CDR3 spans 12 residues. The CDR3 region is CASSGSAYEQYF. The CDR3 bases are TGTGCCAGTAGCGGGAGCGCCTACGAGCAGTACTTC. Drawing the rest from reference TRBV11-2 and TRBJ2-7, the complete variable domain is EAGVAQSPRYKIIEKRQSVAFWCNPISGHATLYWYQQILGQGPKLLIQFQNNGVVDDSQLPKDRFSAERLKGVDSTLKIQPAKLEDSAVYLCASSGSAYEQYFGPGTRLTVT.

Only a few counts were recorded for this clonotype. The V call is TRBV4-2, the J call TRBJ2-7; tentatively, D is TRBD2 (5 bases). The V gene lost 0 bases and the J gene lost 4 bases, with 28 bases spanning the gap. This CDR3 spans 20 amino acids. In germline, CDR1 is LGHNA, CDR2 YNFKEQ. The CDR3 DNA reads TGTGCCAGCAGCCAAGAGTGGAGGCGTCCCCCTCAACTAGGGTGGTACGAGCAGTACTTC. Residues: CASSQEWRRPPQLGWYEQYF.